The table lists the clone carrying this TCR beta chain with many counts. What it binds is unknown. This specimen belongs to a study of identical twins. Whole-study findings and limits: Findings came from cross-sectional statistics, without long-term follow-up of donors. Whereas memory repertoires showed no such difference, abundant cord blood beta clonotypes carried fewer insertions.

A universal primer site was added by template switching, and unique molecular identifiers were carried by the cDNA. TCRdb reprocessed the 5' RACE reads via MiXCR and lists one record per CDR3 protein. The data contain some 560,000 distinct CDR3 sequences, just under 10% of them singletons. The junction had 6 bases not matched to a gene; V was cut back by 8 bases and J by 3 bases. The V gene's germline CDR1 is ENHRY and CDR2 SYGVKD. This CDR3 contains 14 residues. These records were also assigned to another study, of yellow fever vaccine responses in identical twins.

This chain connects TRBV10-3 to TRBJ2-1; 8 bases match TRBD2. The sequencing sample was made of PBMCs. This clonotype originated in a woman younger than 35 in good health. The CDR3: CAISSGSSYNEQFF. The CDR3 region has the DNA TGTGCCATCTCGAGCGGGAGTAGCTACAATGAGCAGTTCTTC.